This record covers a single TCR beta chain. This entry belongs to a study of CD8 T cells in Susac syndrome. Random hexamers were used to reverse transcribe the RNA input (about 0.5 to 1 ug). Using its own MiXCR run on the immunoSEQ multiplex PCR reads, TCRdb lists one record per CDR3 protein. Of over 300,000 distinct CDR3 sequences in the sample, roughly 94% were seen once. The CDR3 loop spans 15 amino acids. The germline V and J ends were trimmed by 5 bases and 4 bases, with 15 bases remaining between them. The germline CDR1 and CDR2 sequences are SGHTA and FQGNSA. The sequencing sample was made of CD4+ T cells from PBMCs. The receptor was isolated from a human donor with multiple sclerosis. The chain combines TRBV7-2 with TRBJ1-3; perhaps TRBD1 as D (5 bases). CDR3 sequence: CASSIEGTIGNTIYF. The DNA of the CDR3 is TGTGCCAGCAGCATCGAGGGGACGATCGGAAACACCATATATTTT.